The TCR beta chain described here comes from a study of blood T cell repertoires in COVID-19. Overall study: Some COVID-19 samples were acute and others convalescent; all came from the United States, Italy and Spain. From T cells, B-cell-depleted T cells, or PBMCs came the material, which was cDNA or gDNA.

Authors' methods: Counts of nucleated cells, estimated from reference gene primer amplification, were obtained. Assay used: immunoSEQ multiplex PCR; TCRdb lists only in-frame clones, some missing. V and J calls and clone size are those listed in that table; D and trimming were worked out from the DNA. Of about 120,000 clones listed, 65% to 90% are singletons. J was trimmed by 6 bases and V by 6 bases; bases with no gene match: 8. CDR1 LNHDA and CDR2 SQIVND come from the germline V gene (reference sequence). CDR3 size: 14 residues. This sequence joins TRBV19 and TRBJ1-5; 7 nucleotides agree with TRBD1. This TCR derives from a man aged 80 or over with acute or convalescent COVID-19. Sequenced sample: peripheral blood. The CDR3 loop reads CASSSRQGLQPQHF. For the CDR3, the DNA is TGTGCCAGTAGCAGTAGACAGGGTCTTCAGCCCCAGCATTTT.